Below, 22 T cell receptor beta chains from the same sample are listed, as sequenced in a study of shared clonotypes between healthy human individuals. TCRdb keeps only in-frame clones here, not all; method: immunoSEQ multiplex PCR. The sample lists about 1.1 million clones, approximately 80% occurring once. The sequenced sample consisted of memory CD4+ T cells from PBMCs. Subset denoted: CD45RA-negative fraction. The source is a man aged 18 to 29 in good health. Some clones in this sample may be carry-over from other donors' samples.

J is TRBJ2-3 and V is TRBV19; tentative D call: TRBD2 (5 bases). Germline CDR1 LNHDA, CDR2 SQIVND (reference sequence). The CDR3 totals 13 residues. Between the trimmed V and J ends, which lost 6 bases and 1 base, there was a span of 8 bases. CDR3 region: CASRERGTDTQYF. The CDR3 region has the DNA TGTGCCAGTAGAGAGAGGGGCACAGATACGCAGTATTTT.

The rearrangement joins TRBV5-1 to TRBJ2-3; TRBD1 might be the D (5 bases). CDR3 length equals 15 residues. CDR1 and CDR2 (germline): SGHRS, YFSETQ. Trimming took off 1 base at V and 2 bases at J, with 11 bases between the two ends. The CDR3 spells CASSLNTGATDTQYF. In nucleotides, the CDR3 is TGCGCCAGCAGCTTGAACACAGGAGCCACAGATACGCAGTATTTT. The variable domain in full, completed from reference TRBV5-1 and TRBJ2-3, reads KAGVTQTPRYLIKTRGQQVTLSCSPISGHRSVSWYQQTPGQGLQFLFEYFSETQRNKGNFPGRFSGRQFSNSRSEMNVSTLELGDSALYLCASSLNTGATDTQYFGPGTRLTVL.

In this sample, this clone turned up a few times. Other DNA sequences in this sample translate to the same CDR3. V gene TRBV5-4 combines with J gene TRBJ2-5; 7 nucleotides agree with TRBD1. CDR1 SGHNT and CDR2 YYREEE come from the germline V gene (reference sequence). With 2 bases clipped from V and 4 bases from J, the junction kept 2 bases outside the gene matches. The CDR3 consists of 13 residues. The CDR3 DNA follows: TGTGCCAGCAGCTTCGCAGGGGGAGAGACCCAGTACTTC. Translation: CASSFAGGETQYF.

V gene TRBV6-5 combines with J gene TRBJ1-2, with D perhaps matching TRBD1 (6 bases). V dropped 2 bases and J dropped 2 bases, with 9 bases sitting between them. CDR1 MNHEY and CDR2 SVGAGI come from the germline V gene. The CDR3 runs to 14 residues. The CDR3 nucleotides read TGTGCCAGCAGTTACCGAGGGGGGAACTATGGCTACACCTTC. Translating gives CASSYRGGNYGYTF.

This clone was picked up one time. The rearrangement joins TRBV7-9 to TRBJ2-6; D gene ambiguous. Germline lookup yields CDR1 SEHNR and CDR2 FQNEAQ (reference sequence). Trimming took off 4 bases at V and 2 bases at J, with 3 bases between the two ends. CDR3 length equals 13 residues. The CDR3 coding sequence is TGTGCCAGCAGCTATGCTGGGGCCAACGTCCTGACTTTC. Encoded protein: CASSYAGANVLTF.

This chain uses TRBV6-1 with TRBJ2-7; 8 nucleotides agree with TRBD1. CDR1 and CDR2 from the germline V gene are MNHNS and SASEGT. The length of the CDR3 is 14 residues. J was trimmed by 6 bases and V by 6 bases; bases with no gene match: 10. Written as DNA, the CDR3 is TGTGCCAGCAGGGAATCGGGACAGGCCGTCGAGCAGTACTTC. This encodes CASRESGQAVEQYF.

This sequence joins TRBV10-3 and TRBJ2-1; 12 positions match TRBD2. CDR3 size: 16 residues. Trimming took 8 bases from V and 6 from J; bases not matched to a gene: 11. CDR1 ENHRY and CDR2 SYGVKD come from the germline V gene. The CDR3 spells CAIGGPSGRASNEQFF. In DNA, the CDR3 is TGTGCCATCGGTGGACCTAGCGGGAGGGCCTCCAATGAGCAGTTCTTC.

The sample holds one count of this clone. The chain uses TRBV5-6 and TRBJ2-7, with a tentative D call TRBD2 (5 bases). The CDR3 sequence is 15 residues long. The V end lost 0 bases, the J end lost 7 bases, and 17 bases lay between the germline ends. Looked up from germline, CDR1 is SGHDT and CDR2 is YYEEEE. For the CDR3, the DNA is TGTGCCAGCAGCTTGGTTCAGGCCTCCGGGGATGAGCAGTACTTC. Translation gives CASSLVQASGDEQYF.

Only a few counts were recorded for this clone. The chain employs TRBV4-2 and TRBJ2-2; D unclear. The CDR3 extends over 16 amino acids. Germline V gives CDR1 LGHNA, CDR2 YNFKEQ. V lost 4 bases and J lost 4, with 16 bases in between. CDR3 amino acids: CASSLQAAEVTGELFF. The CDR3 region has the DNA TGTGCCAGCAGCCTTCAAGCCGCCGAGGTCACCGGGGAGCTGTTTTTT.

This clone was seen just once. The chain couples TRBV7-2 to TRBJ2-7; a possible D gene is TRBD1 (5 bases). Trimming shortened V by 1 base and J by 2 bases, and 15 bases separated the two germline ends. Germline CDR1 and CDR2: SGHTA and FQGNSA. The CDR3 length is 16 residues. Here the CDR3 DNA reads TGTGCCAGCAGCTTAGGTAATTCAGGGTGGACCTACGAGCAGTACTTC. Protein product: CASSLGNSGWTYEQYF.

The J gene is TRBJ2-3, the V gene TRBV7-6; 9 bases line up with TRBD2. The V gene's germline CDR1 is SGHVS and CDR2 FNYEAQ. The J segment lost 5 bases and the V segment lost 5 bases, leaving 8 bases of the junction unmatched. The CDR3 consists of 15 residues. CDR3 DNA sequence: TGTGCCAGCAGCCTAGGGACTAGCTTGGTAGATACGCAGTATTTT. It is translated as CASSLGTSLVDTQYF.

This clone was detected only once. The chain links TRBV5-3 to TRBJ2-1; D is perhaps TRBD2 (5 bases). TRBV5-3 is placed among ORFs of uncertain function. The CDR3 spans 19 residues. Trimming removed 1 base at V and 0 bases at J, with 20 bases between. The CDR3 reads CARSLFKATAVPSYNEQFF. CDR3 coding DNA: TGTGCCAGAAGCTTGTTTAAGGCAACAGCGGTACCCTCCTACAATGAGCAGTTCTTC.

The chain links TRBV7-3 to TRBJ1-1; D unclear. Germline values: CDR1 SGHTA, CDR2 FQGTGA. With 3 bases removed from V and 0 bases from J, the gap between germline ends came to 5 bases. This CDR3 has 13 amino acids. The CDR3 loop reads CASSFDVNTEAFF. For the CDR3, the DNA is TGTGCCAGCAGCTTTGATGTGAACACTGAAGCTTTCTTT. The entire variable domain, with the rest obtained from reference TRBV7-3 and TRBJ1-1, is as follows: GAGVSQTPSNKVTEKGKYVELRCDPISGHTALYWYRQSLGQGPEFLIYFQGTGAADDSGLPNDRFFAVRPEGSVSTLKIQRTERGDSAVYLCASSFDVNTEAFFGQGTRLTVV.

The V call is TRBV7-3, the J call TRBJ2-7; the D is unclear. V lost 2 bases and J lost 2, with 4 bases in between. Germline V gives CDR1 SGHTA, CDR2 FQGTGA. The CDR3 covers 12 residues. The CDR3 loop is CASSLYTYEQYF. DNA of the CDR3: TGTGCCAGCAGCTTATACACCTACGAGCAGTACTTC. The full variable domain, rest sourced from reference TRBV7-3 and TRBJ2-7, is GAGVSQTPSNKVTEKGKYVELRCDPISGHTALYWYRQSLGQGPEFLIYFQGTGAADDSGLPNDRFFAVRPEGSVSTLKIQRTERGDSAVYLCASSLYTYEQYFGPGTRLTVT.

The V and J genes are TRBV2 and TRBJ2-7; tentatively, D is TRBD1 (5 bases). CDR3 size: 13 residues. CDR1 SNHLY and CDR2 FYNNEI come from the germline V gene. Between the trimmed V and J ends, which lost 11 bases and 2 bases, there was a span of 16 bases. CDR3: CASHSGKTYEQYF. CDR3 DNA sequence: TGTGCCTCCCACTCAGGGAAAACCTACGAGCAGTACTTC.

The V call is TRBV29-1, the J call TRBJ2-7, with TRBD2 as a possible D gene (7 bases). This CDR3 has 14 residues. V dropped 4 bases and J dropped 0 bases, with 13 bases sitting between them. Germline V gene sequence: CDR1 SQVTM, CDR2 ANQGSEA. This CDR3 reads CSVVGGGGSYEQYF. The CDR3 DNA reads as TGCAGCGTTGTGGGGGGGGGCGGCTCCTACGAGCAGTACTTC.

The CDR3 sequence: CASSQAGQGAGGANVLTF. The CDR3 DNA sequence: TGTGCCAGCAGCCAGGCGGGACAGGGGGCAGGCGGGGCCAACGTCCTGACTTTC. The chain carries TRBV4-2 and TRBJ2-6; TRBD1 aligns across 12 bases. After removal of 3 bases from V and 4 bases from J, the junction contained 7 bases not matched to a gene. CDR1 is LGHNA and CDR2 is YNFKEQ in the germline V gene. The CDR3 extends over 18 amino acids.

As regards this clone: Other DNA sequences in the sample encode the same CDR3. The CDR3 reads CASSWGETQYF. The CDR3 coding sequence is TGTGCCAGCTCCTGGGGAGAGACCCAGTACTTC. The rearrangement joins TRBV27 to TRBJ2-5; D uncertain. The CDR3 is made up of 11 amino acids. Trimming took off 8 bases at V and 4 bases at J, with 8 bases between the two ends. Germline lookup yields CDR1 MNHEY and CDR2 SMNVEV (reference sequence).

The J gene is TRBJ2-1, the V gene TRBV7-9, with 7 bases fitting TRBD2. Germline V gene lookup returns CDR1 SEHNR and CDR2 FQNEAQ (reference sequence). The CDR3 sequence is 15 residues long. V trimming: 4 bases; J trimming: 0 bases; junction bases outside the gene matches: 3. CDR3 DNA: TGTGCCAGCAGCTCATCGGGAGGCTCCTACAATGAGCAGTTCTTC. This encodes CASSSSGGSYNEQFF.

Concerning this clone itself: This sequence may be a read error, since a much larger clone differs from it by one base. This CDR3 is also generated by other DNA sequences in the sample. The genes are TRBV18 and TRBJ2-3, with D unclear. Trimming pared 1 base from V and 5 bases from J, leaving 1 base between. The germline gives CDR1 KGHSH, CDR2 LQKENI. CDR3 size: 11 residues. CDR3 protein: CASSPQDTQYF. CDR3 DNA sequence: TGTGCCAGCTCACCACAAGATACGCAGTATTTT.

Regarding this clone: One end of the junction fails to match germline, which may point to a read error. The chain carries TRBV28 and TRBJ2-2, with a weak D call TRBD1 (6 bases). The CDR3 extends over 18 amino acids. The germline CDR1 and CDR2 sequences are MDHEN and SYDVKM. CDR3 sequence: CASSRRRVPRGNAGELFF. CDR3 in DNA: TGTGCCAGCAGCCGACGCAGAGTACCTAGGGGGAACGCCGGGGAGCTGTTTTTT.

This clone was counted between two and nine times. Other DNA sequences in this sample translate to the same CDR3. The V call is TRBV9, the J call TRBJ2-1; D remains unclear. In germline, CDR1 is SGDLS, CDR2 YYNGEE. This CDR3 spans 15 amino acids. V was shortened by 3 bases and J by 0 bases, with 10 bases between the two germline ends. Here the CDR3 DNA reads TGTGCCAGCAGCGCGGACGGAGACTCCTACAATGAGCAGTTCTTC. Residues: CASSADGDSYNEQFF.